The count of the clone carrying this TCR beta chain is one. Losses at the gene ends were 0 bases for V and 5 bases for J; bases not matched to a gene: 8. Looked up from germline, CDR1 is LGHNA and CDR2 is YSLEER. The CDR3 runs 16 residues. This record comes from a study of PD-1 blockade in mismatch repair-deficient tumors. For the study at large: Patients had approximately 11 mismatch repair-deficient cancer types, all previously treated and progressing.

Only in-frame clones appear in the TCRdb table, and some are missing; sequencing was by immunoSEQ multiplex PCR. Among 100,000 or so clones listed, about 79% were seen once. The genes are TRBV4-3 and TRBJ1-1, with 8 bases matching TRBD1. The TCR originated in an adult with mismatch repair-deficient cancer. Sample: peripheral blood, taken roughly eight months after starting pembrolizumab. The CDR3 region is CASSQDLRGRRTEAFF. DNA of the CDR3: TGCGCCAGCAGCCAAGATCTCAGGGGGCGGCGGACTGAAGCTTTCTTT.